The T cell receptor (beta chain) described here comes from a study of cytomegalovirus exposure and HLA in healthy donors. The table lists this clone with a count of one. What it binds is not known. Overall study findings and caveats: The study labeled 164 TCR beta chains cytomegalovirus-associated.

PCR primers comprised 60 Vbeta and 13 Jbeta primers. Repertoires were generated with immunoSEQ multiplex PCR, while TCRdb's copy carries only in-frame clones and drops some. The sample lists under 200,000 clones; 75% to 90% were seen once. Trimming left V 0 bases short and J 6 bases short, with 12 bases between. The length of the CDR3 is 14 residues. Germline V gives CDR1 ENHRY, CDR2 SYGVKD. The specimen was PBMCs. This TCR came from a male donor in good health and CMV-seronegative. The genes are TRBV10-3 and TRBJ2-7, with D maybe TRBD1 (5 bases). CDR3 bases: TGTGCCATCAGTGAGTCCGGACAATTGCGCGAGCAGTACTTC. It encodes CAISESGQLREQYF.